The rows below give T cell receptor beta chains drawn from one sample of a study of graft-versus-host responses after intestinal transplantation. No antigens are known for them. Method: immunoSEQ multiplex PCR; TCRdb's copy keeps in-frame clones and lacks some. The sample has 55,000 to 65,000 clones, 94% seen once. The starting material was unstimulated CD4+ T cells sorted from spleen or lymph node cells, obtained before transplant. All receptors come from a human donor who was the organ donor for an intestinal transplant. Each CDR3 is given without its conserved first and last residue. The size entry is marked missing in some rows and otherwise reads once, few, many or a size class.

J gene: TRBJ2-7
clone size: -
V gene: TRBV5-1
CDR3 protein: ASSLGAGASSYEQY

J gene: TRBJ2-1
clone size: -
V gene: TRBV5-1
CDR3 protein: ASSFGLAGFGGLNEQF

J gene: TRBJ2-3
clone size: -
V gene: TRBV21-1
CDR3 protein: ASSSSDAQY

J gene: TRBJ2-3
clone size: -
V gene: TRBV6-4
CDR3 protein: ASSERGDADTQY

J gene: TRBJ1-6
clone size: -
V gene: TRBV6-5
CDR3 protein: ASYSYNSPLH

J gene: TRBJ1-4
clone size: -
V gene: TRBV4-1
CDR3 protein: ASRQWTDEKLF

J gene: TRBJ1-2
clone size: once
V gene: TRBV14
CDR3 protein: ASSQIQDYGYT

J gene: TRBJ2-7
clone size: -
V gene: TRBV18
CDR3 protein: ASSPLGGSYEQY

J gene: TRBJ2-1
clone size: -
V gene: TRBV18
CDR3 protein: ASSKGGAYNEQF

J gene: TRBJ2-7
clone size: -
V gene: TRBV6-1
CDR3 protein: ASSAVLSYEQY

J gene: TRBJ2-3
clone size: -
V gene: TRBV27
CDR3 protein: AGPSDTDTQY

J gene: TRBJ2-4
clone size: -
V gene: TRBV5-4
CDR3 protein: ASSAGTFRTKNIQY

J gene: TRBJ2-7
clone size: -
V gene: TRBV7-6
CDR3 protein: ASSLAPGLGTLSYEQY

J gene: TRBJ1-1
clone size: -
V gene: TRBV6-5
CDR3 protein: ASTIKTNMNTEAF

J gene: TRBJ2-6
clone size: -
V gene: TRBV19
CDR3 protein: ASSIASLDPGQFYSGANVLT

J gene: -
clone size: -
V gene: TRBV11-2
CDR3 protein: ASSLLTYEQY

J gene: TRBJ1-6
clone size: -
V gene: TRBV18
CDR3 protein: ASSPGGPYNSPLH

J gene: TRBJ1-6
clone size: -
V gene: TRBV2
CDR3 protein: ASRQGAGSPLH

J gene: -
clone size: once
V gene: TRBV7-9
CDR3 protein: ASSSLGLPRAYEQY

J gene: TRBJ2-1
clone size: -
V gene: TRBV5-1
CDR3 protein: ASSLVPVSSYNEQF

J gene: TRBJ2-7
clone size: -
V gene: TRBV5-1
CDR3 protein: ASSLVGQGYEQY

J gene: TRBJ1-1
clone size: few
V gene: TRBV29-1
CDR3 protein: SVEGIMNTEAF

J gene: TRBJ2-7
clone size: -
V gene: TRBV10-1
CDR3 protein: ATSRDWSYEQY

J gene: TRBJ1-4
clone size: -
V gene: TRBV5-1
CDR3 protein: ASSLEGGGLNEKLF

J gene: TRBJ1-1
clone size: -
V gene: TRBV7-9
CDR3 protein: ASTWGDGAF

J gene: TRBJ2-7
clone size: -
V gene: TRBV10-2
CDR3 protein: ASSATGGPTYEQY

J gene: TRBJ2-5
clone size: -
V gene: TRBV7-6
CDR3 protein: ASSLGAVRGPTQY

J gene: TRBJ2-3
clone size: -
V gene: TRBV5-7
CDR3 protein: ASSLGPKSDTQY

J gene: TRBJ1-2
clone size: few
V gene: TRBV27
CDR3 protein: ASSLAQSGGYT

J gene: TRBJ2-6
clone size: -
V gene: TRBV5-4
CDR3 protein: ASSKQGSGANVLT

J gene: TRBJ2-7
clone size: -
V gene: TRBV7-2
CDR3 protein: ASSLAPGQQY

J gene: TRBJ2-2
clone size: -
V gene: TRBV4-3
CDR3 protein: ASSGRGASGELF

J gene: TRBJ2-3
clone size: -
V gene: TRBV7-7
CDR3 protein: ASSPGGGGADTQY

J gene: TRBJ1-1
clone size: -
V gene: TRBV18
CDR3 protein: ASSPLGPEAF

J gene: TRBJ1-6
clone size: -
V gene: TRBV6-1
CDR3 protein: ASSEGGKSPLH

J gene: TRBJ2-1
clone size: -
V gene: TRBV6-6
CDR3 protein: ASSYRGVIDNEQF

J gene: TRBJ2-1
clone size: -
V gene: TRBV7-3
CDR3 protein: ASSLKSGLGNEQF

J gene: TRBJ2-2
clone size: -
V gene: TRBV2
CDR3 protein: ATMGGANTGELF

J gene: TRBJ1-5
clone size: -
V gene: TRBV5-6
CDR3 protein: ASSLWRGAGGNQPQH

J gene: TRBJ1-1
clone size: once
V gene: TRBV27
CDR3 protein: ASRAVDNTEAF

J gene: TRBJ1-2
clone size: -
V gene: TRBV5-1
CDR3 protein: ASSQDRNYGYT

J gene: TRBJ2-1
clone size: -
V gene: TRBV6-4
CDR3 protein: ASSEAGSSYNEQF

J gene: TRBJ1-2
clone size: -
V gene: TRBV6-5
CDR3 protein: ASSYSPGVDGYT

J gene: TRBJ2-5
clone size: -
V gene: TRBV10-2
CDR3 protein: ASSEIAGAGY

J gene: TRBJ1-1
clone size: -
V gene: TRBV7-2
CDR3 protein: ASSSRTGSPF

J gene: TRBJ1-1
clone size: -
V gene: TRBV7-9
CDR3 protein: ASSLVGTPDEAF

J gene: TRBJ2-1
clone size: -
V gene: TRBV5-1
CDR3 protein: ASSLTSGGRNNEQF

J gene: TRBJ1-2
clone size: -
V gene: TRBV12-5
CDR3 protein: ASGYNNYGYT

J gene: TRBJ2-7
clone size: -
V gene: TRBV15
CDR3 protein: ATSRAGDRIYEQY

J gene: TRBJ2-5
clone size: -
V gene: TRBV21-1
CDR3 protein: ASSKVSGSFPPYQETQY

J gene: TRBJ2-3
clone size: -
V gene: TRBV10-3
CDR3 protein: AISQSGDTQY

J gene: TRBJ2-3
clone size: -
V gene: TRBV5-1
CDR3 protein: ASSLGAETDTQY

J gene: TRBJ2-7
clone size: -
V gene: TRBV7-6
CDR3 protein: ASSLHDRATTLSAEQY

J gene: TRBJ2-3
clone size: -
V gene: TRBV15
CDR3 protein: ATSRRSGGAVDTQY

J gene: TRBJ2-7
clone size: -
V gene: TRBV7-2
CDR3 protein: ASSTSVGAQYEQY

J gene: TRBJ2-5
clone size: -
V gene: TRBV19
CDR3 protein: ASSIEGGETQY

J gene: TRBJ2-5
clone size: -
V gene: TRBV7-2
CDR3 protein: ASSLGGGPETQY